These 21 T cell receptor beta chains came from one sample sequenced in a study of blood T cell repertoires in COVID-19. The repertoire was sequenced with immunoSEQ multiplex PCR; TCRdb's copy has only in-frame clones and lacks some. The sample lists approximately 450,000 clones, 87% occurring once. The sample taken for sequencing was PBMCs or T cells enriched from blood (not recorded which). These receptors all come from a woman aged 18-30 years with acute COVID-19.

This clone was seen a single time. This chain uses TRBV24-1 with TRBJ1-5; a possible D gene is TRBD1 (6 bases). The CDR3 runs 13 residues. Germline V CDR1 and CDR2: KGHDR, SFDVKD. Trimming pared 9 bases from V and 1 base from J, leaving 9 bases between. Written as DNA, the CDR3 is TGTGCCACCCAGGGGCAGAGCAATCAGCCCCAGCATTTT. Translating it yields CATQGQSNQPQHF.

This clone was recorded a few times. The V call is TRBV27, the J call TRBJ2-5; D perhaps matches TRBD2 (5 bases). With 2 bases removed from V and 5 bases from J, the gap between germline ends came to 18 bases. Germline lookup yields CDR1 MNHEY and CDR2 SMNVEV (reference sequence). The CDR3 is 16 amino acids. This CDR3 reads CASSLGGRSGGETQYF. The CDR3 nucleotides are TGTGCCAGCAGTTTAGGCGGACGGAGCGGTGGGGAGACCCAGTACTTC.

This chain joins TRBV19 and TRBJ1-2; D remains unclear. V was clipped by 1 base and J by 8 bases, with 8 bases between them. Germline V gene data show CDR1 as LNHDA and CDR2 as SQIVND (reference sequence). The CDR3 totals 12 residues. CDR3 sequence reads: CASSIVAGGYTF. The CDR3 nucleotides are TGTGCCAGTAGTATAGTTGCAGGAGGCTACACCTTC.

This clone occurred once. The CDR3, as DNA: TGCAGCGTTGAGGAGCGGCTTTATGGCTACACCTTC. This encodes CSVEERLYGYTF. This chain joins TRBV29-1 and TRBJ1-2; the D is unclear. Germline V gene data show CDR1 as SQVTM and CDR2 as ANQGSEA. CDR3 length equals 12 residues. The V end was cut by 3 bases, the J end by 5 bases, with 10 bases between.

The rearrangement uses TRBV7-3 and TRBJ2-1; 8 bases fit TRBD2. The CDR3 sequence is 16 residues long. V lost 2 bases, J lost 6 bases, and 9 bases stayed unmatched. The germline V gene encodes CDR1 SGHTA and CDR2 FQGTGA. CDR3 DNA: TGTGCCAGCAGCTTATTGGGAGCGGGGGTTCCCAATGAGCAGTTCTTC. This codes for CASSLLGAGVPNEQFF. The variable domain in full, completed from reference TRBV7-3 and TRBJ2-1, reads GAGVSQTPSNKVTEKGKYVELRCDPISGHTALYWYRQSLGQGPEFLIYFQGTGAADDSGLPNDRFFAVRPEGSVSTLKIQRTERGDSAVYLCASSLLGAGVPNEQFFGPGTRLTVL.

The gene calls are TRBV18 and TRBJ1-4; no clear D gene. CDR3 size: 12 residues. Trimming shortened V by 3 bases and J by 5 bases, and 4 bases separated the two germline ends. CDR1 is KGHSH, CDR2 LQKENI, per germline. The CDR3 protein is CASSPRNEKLFF. CDR3 DNA: TGTGCCAGCTCACCCAGGAATGAAAAACTGTTTTTT.

This sequence joins TRBV24-1 and TRBJ2-1, with 9 bases fitting TRBD2. After removal of 3 bases from V and 4 bases from J, the junction contained 9 bases not matched to a gene. The CDR3 runs 17 residues. The germline gives CDR1 KGHDR, CDR2 SFDVKD. In DNA form, the CDR3 reads TGTGCCACCAGTGATCGCTCAGCGGGAGGTCTTTACAATGAGCAGTTCTTC. It yields the protein CATSDRSAGGLYNEQFF.

V usage is TRBV19 and J usage is TRBJ2-2; perhaps TRBD2 as D (5 bases). CDR1 and CDR2 from the germline V gene are LNHDA and SQIVND (reference sequence). The CDR3 runs to 12 residues. V lost 2 bases and J lost 7, with 5 bases in between. CDR3 sequence reads: CASSIRGGELFF. CDR3 DNA: TGTGCCAGTAGTATACGGGGCGGGGAGCTGTTTTTT.

This chain joins TRBV14 and TRBJ1-2; D call uncertain. Germline CDR1 SGHDN, CDR2 FVKESK. CDR3 length: 12 residues. The ends were cut back, 3 bases at V and 4 bases at J, with 6 bases in the middle. CDR3 residues: CASSHTIYGYTF. Written as DNA, the CDR3 is TGTGCCAGCAGCCACACTATCTATGGCTACACCTTC. The variable domain in full, completed from reference TRBV14 and TRBJ1-2, reads EAGVTQFPSHSVIEKGQTVTLRCDPISGHDNLYWYRRVMGKEIKFLLHFVKESKQDESGMPNNRFLAERTGGTYSTLKVQPAELEDSGVYFCASSHTIYGYTFGSGTRLTVV.

The chain joins TRBV9 to TRBJ2-3, with TRBD2 matching 10 bases. The CDR3 is 17 residues long. With V trimmed by 0 bases and J by 0 bases, 4 bases remained unmatched. In germline, CDR1 is SGDLS, CDR2 YYNGEE. The CDR3 DNA reads TGTGCCAGCAGCGTAGGGACTAGCGGATCTAGCACAGATACGCAGTATTTT. Residues: CASSVGTSGSSTDTQYF. The full variable domain, completed using reference TRBV9 and TRBJ2-3, is DSGVTQTPKHLITATGQRVTLRCSPRSGDLSVYWYQQSLDQGLQFLIQYYNGEERAKGNILERFSAQQFPDLHSELNLSSLELGDSALYFCASSVGTSGSSTDTQYFGPGTRLTVL.

This clone was seen once. V is TRBV5-1 and J is TRBJ1-6; TRBD1 matches at 9 bases. V lost 0 bases and J lost 4; bases outside the gene matches: 5. The CDR3 runs to 17 residues. The germline V gene encodes CDR1 SGHRS and CDR2 YFSETQ. Here the CDR3 reads CASSLGTGARYNSPLHF. Here the CDR3 DNA reads TGCGCCAGCAGCTTGGGGACAGGGGCGCGGTATAATTCACCCCTCCACTTT.

This chain uses TRBV7-2 with TRBJ2-5; 7 positions agree with TRBD2. This CDR3 has 15 amino acids. Trimming cost V 1 base and J 4 bases; bases outside gene matches: 6. The V gene's germline CDR1 is SGHTA and CDR2 FQGNSA. The CDR3 nucleotides are TGTGCCAGCAGCTTAGGAGGCGGGAGAGGAGAGACCCAGTACTTC. Its protein product is CASSLGGGRGETQYF. Full variable domain (outside the CDR3, taken from reference TRBV7-2 and TRBJ2-5): GAGVSQSPSNKVTEKGKDVELRCDPISGHTALYWYRQSLGQGLEFLIYFQGNSAPDKSGLPSDRFSAERTGGSVSTLTIQRTQQEDSAVYLCASSLGGGRGETQYFGPGTRLLVL.

In this sample, this clone turned up once. This rearrangement joins TRBV19 to TRBJ2-3; TRBD2 matches 10 bases. The V and J ends lost 6 bases and 2 bases, in that order; junction bases with no gene match: 8. CDR3 size: 16 residues. The V gene's germline CDR1 is LNHDA and CDR2 SQIVND (reference sequence). The CDR3 sequence is CASRKSGGVFTDTQYF. Here the CDR3 DNA reads TGTGCCAGTAGGAAGAGCGGGGGGGTTTTCACAGATACGCAGTATTTT.

V gene TRBV7-9 combines with J gene TRBJ2-1; 10 nucleotides match TRBD1. CDR3 length equals 17 residues. With V trimmed by 5 bases and J by 9 bases, 16 bases remained unmatched. Germline assignment: CDR1 SEHNR and CDR2 FQNEAQ (reference sequence). DNA of the CDR3: TGTGCCAGCAGCCAAACTTATTCCGGGACAGGGGTCGGTGAGCAGTTCTTC. Protein product: CASSQTYSGTGVGEQFF.

CDR3 DNA: TGCGCCAGCAGGACCGGGACTACCGCGTCGGAGCAGTACTTC. This sequence encodes CASRTGTTASEQYF. This chain connects TRBV5-1 to TRBJ2-7; 7 positions agree with TRBD2. The CDR3 sequence is 14 residues long. The ends lost 5 bases at V and 7 bases at J; junction bases unmatched: 12. Germline V gene lookup returns CDR1 SGHRS and CDR2 YFSETQ.

The gene calls are TRBV10-3 and TRBJ1-3; TRBD1 matches 8 bases. Germline V lookup: CDR1 ENHRY, CDR2 SYGVKD. V dropped 10 bases and J dropped 3; count of bases not matched to a gene: 5. The CDR3 contains 13 residues. CDR3 sequence: CATGGQVGNTIYF. The CDR3 DNA sequence: TGTGCCACCGGGGGACAGGTTGGAAACACCATATATTTT.

The chain is built from TRBV5-4 and TRBJ1-4; no firm D call. The CDR3 length is 12 residues. In germline, CDR1 is SGHNT, CDR2 YYREEE (reference sequence). V gave up 4 bases and J gave up 17 bases, with 18 bases separating them. The CDR3 loop reads CASSASGGAFFF. In nucleotides, the CDR3 is TGTGCCAGCAGCGCCTCGGGTGGTGCCTTTTTTTTT.

This rearrangement joins TRBV11-2 to TRBJ2-7; 7 bases agree with TRBD1. Germline V gene lookup returns CDR1 SGHAT and CDR2 FQNNGV. The CDR3 spans 11 residues. V gave up 1 base and J gave up 13 bases; unmatched junction bases: 4. CDR3 region: CASSLGTGDYF. DNA for the CDR3: TGTGCCAGCAGCTTAGGAACAGGGGATTACTTC.

This clone came up a few times. J is TRBJ1-1 and V is TRBV10-3; tentatively, D is TRBD1 (5 bases). Between the trimmed V and J ends, which lost 0 bases and 3 bases, there was a span of 11 bases. This CDR3 has 15 amino acids. The V gene's germline CDR1 is ENHRY and CDR2 SYGVKD. CDR3 loop: CAISESIQVHTEAFF. The CDR3 nucleotides read TGTGCCATCAGTGAGTCGATACAGGTACACACTGAAGCTTTCTTT.

The chain joins TRBV6-5 to TRBJ1-5; TRBD1 might be the D (6 bases). The germline CDR1 and CDR2 sequences are MNHEY and SVGAGI. CDR3 length: 14 residues. V was trimmed by 5 bases and J by 4 bases, leaving 12 bases between them. CDR3: CASSQDSPNQPQHF. CDR3 coding DNA: TGTGCCAGCAGTCAGGACAGTCCGAATCAGCCCCAGCATTTT.

The rearrangement links TRBV3-1 (or the pseudogene TRBV3-2) to TRBJ1-2; D unclear. Trimming removed 1 base from V and 8 bases from J, with 8 bases in between. Germline V gives CDR1 LGHDT, CDR2 YNNKEL (reference sequence). The CDR3 extends over 12 amino acids. CDR3 region: CASSQASRGYTF. The CDR3 DNA is TGTGCCAGCAGCCAAGCTAGCCGCGGCTACACCTTC.